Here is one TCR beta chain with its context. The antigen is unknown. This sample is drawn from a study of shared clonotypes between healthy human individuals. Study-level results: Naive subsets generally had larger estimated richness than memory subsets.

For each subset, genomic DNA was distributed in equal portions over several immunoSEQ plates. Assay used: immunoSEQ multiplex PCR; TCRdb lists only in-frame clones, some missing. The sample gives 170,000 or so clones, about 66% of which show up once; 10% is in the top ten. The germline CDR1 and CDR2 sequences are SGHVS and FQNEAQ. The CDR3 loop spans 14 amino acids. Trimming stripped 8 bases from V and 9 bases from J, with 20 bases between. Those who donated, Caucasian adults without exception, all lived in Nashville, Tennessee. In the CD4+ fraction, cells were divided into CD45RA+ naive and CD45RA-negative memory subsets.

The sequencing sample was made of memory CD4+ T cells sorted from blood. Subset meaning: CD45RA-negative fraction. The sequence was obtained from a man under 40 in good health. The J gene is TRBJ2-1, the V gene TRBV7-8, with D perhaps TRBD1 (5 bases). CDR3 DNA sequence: TGTGCCAGCGAAAAAACAAGAAGGGGTAGTGAGCAGTTCTTC. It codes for CASEKTRRGSEQFF.